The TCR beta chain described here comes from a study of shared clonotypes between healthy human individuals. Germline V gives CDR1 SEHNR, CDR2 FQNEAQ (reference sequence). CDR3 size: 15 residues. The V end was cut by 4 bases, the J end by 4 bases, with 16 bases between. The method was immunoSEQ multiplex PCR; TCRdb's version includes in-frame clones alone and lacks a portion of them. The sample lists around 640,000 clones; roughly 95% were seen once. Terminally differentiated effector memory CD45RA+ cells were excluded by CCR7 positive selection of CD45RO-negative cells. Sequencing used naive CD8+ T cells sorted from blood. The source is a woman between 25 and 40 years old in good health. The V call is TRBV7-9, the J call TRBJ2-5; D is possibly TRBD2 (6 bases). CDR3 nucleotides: TGTGCCAGCAGCTCCCCGACTAGGACGGCAGAGACCCAGTACTTC. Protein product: CASSSPTRTAETQYF. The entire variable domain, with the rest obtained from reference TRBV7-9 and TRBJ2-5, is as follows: DTGVSQNPRHKITKRGQNVTFRCDPISEHNRLYWYRQTLGQGPEFLTYFQNEAQLEKSRLLSDRFSAERPKGSFSTLEIQRTEQGDSAMYLCASSSPTRTAETQYFGPGTRLLVL.